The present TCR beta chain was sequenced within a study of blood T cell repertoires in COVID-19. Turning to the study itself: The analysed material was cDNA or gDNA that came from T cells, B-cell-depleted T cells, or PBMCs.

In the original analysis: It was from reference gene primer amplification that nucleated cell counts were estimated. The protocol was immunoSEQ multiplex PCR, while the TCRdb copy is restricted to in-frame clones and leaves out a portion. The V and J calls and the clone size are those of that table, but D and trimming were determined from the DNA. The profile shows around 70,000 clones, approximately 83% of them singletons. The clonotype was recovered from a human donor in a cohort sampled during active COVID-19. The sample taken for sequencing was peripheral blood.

The DNA for the CDR3 is TGTGCCAGCAGTGAAAGACAGGCCCCCTCGAACACTGAAGCTTTCTTT. Its translation: CASSERQAPSNTEAFF. J is TRBJ1-1 and V is TRBV2; tentatively, D is TRBD1 (6 bases). This CDR3 is built from 16 residues. The ends were cut back, 2 bases at V and 1 base at J, with 14 bases in the middle. The V gene's germline CDR1 is SNHLY and CDR2 FYNNEI.